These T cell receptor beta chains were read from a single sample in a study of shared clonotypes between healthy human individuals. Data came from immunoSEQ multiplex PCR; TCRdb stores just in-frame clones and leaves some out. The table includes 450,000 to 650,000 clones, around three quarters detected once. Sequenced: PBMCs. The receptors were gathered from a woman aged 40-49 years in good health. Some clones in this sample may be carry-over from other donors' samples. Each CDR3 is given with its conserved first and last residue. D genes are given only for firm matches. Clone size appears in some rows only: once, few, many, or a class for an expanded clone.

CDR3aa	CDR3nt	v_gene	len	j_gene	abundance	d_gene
CASSSHGGRSTDTQYF	TGCGCCAGCAGCTCACACGGCGGCAGAAGCACAGATACGCAGTATTTT	TRBV5-1	16	TRBJ2-3	NA	NA
CASRLGQGLETQYF	TGTGCCAGCAGGTTAGGGCAGGGGCTGGAGACCCAGTACTTC	TRBV7-9	14	TRBJ2-5	NA	NA
CASSKGDYSNQPQHF	TGTGCCAGCAGCAAAGGGGATTATAGCAATCAGCCCCAGCATTTT	TRBV6-1	15	TRBJ1-5	once	NA
CASRPRVRAGGRGETQYF	TGTGCCAGCAGACCCCGGGTCAGGGCTGGGGGGAGAGGAGAGACCCAGTACTTC	TRBV28	18	TRBJ2-5	NA	NA
CASSRETGTYNEQFF	TGTGCCAGCAGCCGCGAAACAGGGACCTACAATGAGCAGTTCTTC	TRBV7-9	15	TRBJ2-1	NA	NA
CASSIGTGWSWEQYF	TGTGCCAGCAGCATTGGGACAGGGTGGTCGTGGGAGCAGTACTTC	TRBV7-9	15	TRBJ2-7	NA	TRBD1
CASSPGTSSGWETQYF	TGTGCCAGCAGTCCAGGGACCAGCTCGGGGTGGGAGACCCAGTACTTC	TRBV28	16	TRBJ2-5	NA	NA
CASSSRVRERDNEQFF	TGTGCCAGCAGCTCAAGGGTGCGGGAGCGCGACAATGAGCAGTTCTTC	TRBV7-2	16	TRBJ2-1	few	TRBD2
CASGLFQGTDTQYF	TGTGCCAGTGGACTATTCCAAGGCACAGATACGCAGTATTTT	TRBV2	14	TRBJ2-3	many	NA
CASSLGGIGEEQYF	TGTGCCAGCAGCTTGGGCGGAATAGGGGAGGAGCAGTACTTC	TRBV5-4	14	TRBJ2-7	NA	NA
CASKGTGDGAEAFF	TGTGCCAGTAAAGGGACAGGGGATGGAGCTGAAGCTTTCTTT	TRBV19	14	TRBJ1-1	NA	TRBD1
CASSLLGSASDTQYF	TGCGCCAGCAGCTTGTTGGGCTCGGCGTCAGATACGCAGTATTTT	TRBV5-1	15	TRBJ2-3	NA	NA
CASSLGRVGTDTQYF	TGTGCCAGCAGCTTGGGGCGGGTTGGTACAGATACGCAGTATTTT	TRBV13	15	TRBJ2-3	NA	NA
CATSSSPTGTDTQYF	TGTGCCACCAGCTCTAGTCCGACGGGCACAGATACGCAGTATTTT	TRBV15	15	TRBJ2-3	NA	NA
CASSSLRDRDEKLFF	TGTGCCAGCAGTTCTCTTAGGGACAGAGATGAAAAACTGTTTTTT	TRBV28	15	TRBJ1-4	NA	TRBD1
CASERTGGHQETQYF	TGTGCCAGTGAGAGAACAGGAGGACACCAAGAGACCCAGTACTTC	TRBV28	15	TRBJ2-5	NA	NA
CASSIDLGLAGVAKNIQYF	TGTGCCAGTAGTATAGATCTAGGACTAGCGGGAGTTGCCAAAAACATTCAGTACTTC	TRBV19	19	TRBJ2-4	NA	TRBD2
CASSPETPYGYTF	TGTGCCAGCTCACCGGAGACACCATATGGCTACACCTTC	TRBV18	13	TRBJ1-2	NA	NA
CASSAWDGTEAFF	TGTGCCAGCAGCGCCTGGGATGGCACTGAAGCTTTCTTT	TRBV2	13	TRBJ1-1	NA	NA
CASTDPLYEQYF	TGTGCCAGCACCGACCCCCTCTACGAGCAGTACTTC	TRBV6-5	12	TRBJ2-7	NA	NA
CAWKGQGWGFAYEQYF	TGTGCCTGGAAGGGACAGGGATGGGGGTTTGCCTACGAGCAGTACTTC	TRBV30	16	TRBJ2-7	NA	TRBD1
CAISESYRTNYGYTF	TGTGCCATCAGTGAGTCTTACAGGACTAACTATGGCTACACCTTC	TRBV10-3	15	TRBJ1-2	NA	NA
CASSTGGLYNEQFF	TGTGCCAGCAGCACAGGGGGTTTATACAATGAGCAGTTCTTC	TRBV2	14	TRBJ2-1	NA	TRBD1
CASGLGQGGPGELFF	TGTGCTAGTGGTTTGGGACAGGGAGGGCCCGGGGAGCTGTTTTTT	TRBV12-5	15	TRBJ2-2	NA	NA
CASSDTGGNQPQHF	TGTGCCAGCAGTGATACAGGGGGCAATCAGCCCCAGCATTTT	TRBV6-5	14	TRBJ1-5	NA	TRBD1
CASRRQGQVDEQYF	TGTGCCAGTAGGAGACAGGGGCAGGTGGACGAGCAGTACTTC	TRBV19	14	TRBJ2-7	NA	TRBD1
CASSKGAEETQYF	TGTGCCAGCAGCAAGGGGGCCGAGGAGACCCAGTACTTC	TRBV21-1	13	TRBJ2-5	NA	NA
CASSLDWTQRRGVTYNEQFF	TGCGCCAGCAGCTTAGACTGGACCCAAAGGCGGGGGGTTACCTACAATGAGCAGTTCTTC	TRBV5-1	20	TRBJ2-1	NA	TRBD2
CASGLLLSGTSDTDTQYF	TGTGCTAGTGGTTTGCTACTTTCCGGGACTAGCGACACAGATACGCAGTATTTT	TRBV12-5	18	TRBJ2-3	NA	TRBD2
CATSVDGTRGELFF	TGTGCCACCAGCGTCGATGGCACCCGGGGGGAGCTGTTTTTT	TRBV15	14	TRBJ2-2	NA	NA
CASSEGTGRNYEQYF	TGTGCCAGCAGTGAAGGGACAGGTCGGAACTACGAGCAGTACTTC	TRBV6-1	15	TRBJ2-7	NA	TRBD1